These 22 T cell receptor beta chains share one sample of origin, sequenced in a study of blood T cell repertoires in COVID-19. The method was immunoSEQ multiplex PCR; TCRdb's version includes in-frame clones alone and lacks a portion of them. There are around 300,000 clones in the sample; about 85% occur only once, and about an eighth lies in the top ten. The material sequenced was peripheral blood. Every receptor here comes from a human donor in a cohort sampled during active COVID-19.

CDR3 DNA: TGTGCCAGCTCACGGACAGTTAATGAAAAACTGTTTTTT. Translation: CASSRTVNEKLFF. This chain uses TRBV28 with TRBJ1-4; D is perhaps TRBD1 (6 bases). The CDR3 has 13 residues. V lost 8 bases, J lost 4 bases, and 11 bases lay in between. The germline V gene has CDR1 MDHEN and CDR2 SYDVKM.

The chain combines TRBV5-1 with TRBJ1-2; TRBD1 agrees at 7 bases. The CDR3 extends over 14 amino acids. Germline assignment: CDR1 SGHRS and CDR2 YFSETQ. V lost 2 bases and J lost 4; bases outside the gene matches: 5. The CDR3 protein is CASSLEGAVYGYTF. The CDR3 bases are TGCGCCAGCAGCTTAGAGGGGGCGGTCTATGGCTACACCTTC.

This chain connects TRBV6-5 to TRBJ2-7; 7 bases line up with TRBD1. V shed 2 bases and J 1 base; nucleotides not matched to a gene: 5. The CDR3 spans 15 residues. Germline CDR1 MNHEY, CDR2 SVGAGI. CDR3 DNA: TGTGCCAGCAGTTACAATACAGGGGAATCCTACGAGCAGTACTTC. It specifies CASSYNTGESYEQYF.

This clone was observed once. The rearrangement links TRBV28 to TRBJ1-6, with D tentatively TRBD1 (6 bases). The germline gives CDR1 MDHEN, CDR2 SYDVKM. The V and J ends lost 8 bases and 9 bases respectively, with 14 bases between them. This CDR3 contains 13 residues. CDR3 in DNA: TGTGCCAGCTGGCGGACAGAAACTTCACCCCTCCACTTT. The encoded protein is CASWRTETSPLHF.

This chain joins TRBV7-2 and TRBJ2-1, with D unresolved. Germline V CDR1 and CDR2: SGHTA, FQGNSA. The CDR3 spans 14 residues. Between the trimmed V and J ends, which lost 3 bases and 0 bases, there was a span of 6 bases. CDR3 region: CASSLPGSYNEQFF. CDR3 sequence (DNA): TGTGCCAGCAGCTTGCCGGGCTCCTACAATGAGCAGTTCTTC.

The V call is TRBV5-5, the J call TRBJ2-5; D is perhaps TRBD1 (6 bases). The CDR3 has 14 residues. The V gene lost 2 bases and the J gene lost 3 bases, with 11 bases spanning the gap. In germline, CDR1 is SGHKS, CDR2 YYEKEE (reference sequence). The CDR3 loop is CASSFSGVEETQYF. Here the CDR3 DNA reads TGTGCCAGCAGCTTTTCAGGGGTTGAAGAGACCCAGTACTTC.

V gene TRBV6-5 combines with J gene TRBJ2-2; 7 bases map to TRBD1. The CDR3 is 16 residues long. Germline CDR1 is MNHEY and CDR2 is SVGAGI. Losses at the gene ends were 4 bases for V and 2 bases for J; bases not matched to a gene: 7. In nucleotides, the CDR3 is TGTGCCAGCAGTTTAATGGGACAGACAAACACCGGGGAGCTGTTTTTT. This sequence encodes CASSLMGQTNTGELFF.

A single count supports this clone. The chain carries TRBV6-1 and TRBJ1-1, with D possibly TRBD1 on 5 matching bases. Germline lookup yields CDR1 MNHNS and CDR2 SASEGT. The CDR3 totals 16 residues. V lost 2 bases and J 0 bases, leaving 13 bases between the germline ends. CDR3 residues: CASSESDNRMNTEAFF. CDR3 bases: TGTGCCAGCAGTGAATCGGACAACCGAATGAACACTGAAGCTTTCTTT.

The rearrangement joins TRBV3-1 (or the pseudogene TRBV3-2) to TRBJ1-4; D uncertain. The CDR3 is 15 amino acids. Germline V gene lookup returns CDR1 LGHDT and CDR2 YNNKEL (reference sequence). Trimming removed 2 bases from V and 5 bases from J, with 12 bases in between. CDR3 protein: CASSQFSTGNEKLFF. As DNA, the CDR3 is TGTGCCAGCAGCCAATTCTCAACCGGGAATGAAAAACTGTTTTTT.

Here the CDR3 reads CASSPFWGRGNSPLHF. In DNA, the CDR3 is TGTGCCAGCAGCCCTTTTTGGGGGCGCGGGAATTCACCCCTCCACTTT. The V gene is TRBV3-1 (or the pseudogene TRBV3-2), the J gene TRBJ1-6; TRBD1 is a possible D gene (6 bases). In germline, CDR1 is LGHDT, CDR2 YNNKEL (reference sequence). CDR3 length equals 16 residues. Trimming pared 4 bases from V and 7 bases from J, leaving 17 bases between.

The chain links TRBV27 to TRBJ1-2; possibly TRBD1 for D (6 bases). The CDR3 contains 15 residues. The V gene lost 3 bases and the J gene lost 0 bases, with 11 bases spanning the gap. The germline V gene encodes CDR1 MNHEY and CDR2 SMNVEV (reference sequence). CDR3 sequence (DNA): TGTGCCAGCAGTTTCGGACAGAGGGCTAACTATGGCTACACCTTC. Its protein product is CASSFGQRANYGYTF.

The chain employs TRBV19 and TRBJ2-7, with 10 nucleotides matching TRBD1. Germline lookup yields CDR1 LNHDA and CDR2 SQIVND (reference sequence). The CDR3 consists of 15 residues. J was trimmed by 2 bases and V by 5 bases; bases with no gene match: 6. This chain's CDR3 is CASSVAGTGAYEQYF. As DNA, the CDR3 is TGTGCCAGTAGTGTCGCCGGGACAGGGGCCTACGAGCAGTACTTC.

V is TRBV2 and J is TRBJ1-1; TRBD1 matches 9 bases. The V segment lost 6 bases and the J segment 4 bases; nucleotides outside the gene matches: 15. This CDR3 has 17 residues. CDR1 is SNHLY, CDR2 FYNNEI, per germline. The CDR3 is CASRTIPGQGRSTEAFF. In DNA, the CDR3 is TGTGCCAGCAGGACGATCCCGGGACAGGGTAGATCCACTGAAGCTTTCTTT.

CDR3 residues: CASSLQGYEQYF. The CDR3 DNA reads as TGTGCCAGCTCTTTACAGGGCTACGAGCAGTACTTC. This rearrangement joins TRBV18 to TRBJ2-7; D possibly corresponds to TRBD1 (6 bases). CDR1 KGHSH and CDR2 LQKENI come from the germline V gene. The CDR3 covers 12 residues. The V and J ends lost 6 bases and 3 bases respectively, with 9 bases between them.

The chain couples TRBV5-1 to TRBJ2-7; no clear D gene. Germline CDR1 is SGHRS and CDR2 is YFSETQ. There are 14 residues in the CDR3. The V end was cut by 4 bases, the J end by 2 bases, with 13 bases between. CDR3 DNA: TGCGCCAGCAGCAGCAGAGCAGGTGCCTACGAGCAGTACTTC. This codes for CASSSRAGAYEQYF.

The CDR3 loop is CASSYDSGTGPYGYTF. The CDR3 DNA is TGTGCCAGCAGTTACGACTCGGGGACAGGGCCCTATGGCTACACCTTC. The V and J genes are TRBV6-6 and TRBJ1-2, with 9 nucleotides matching TRBD1. The length of the CDR3 is 16 residues. Germline loops: CDR1 MNHNY, CDR2 SVGAGI (reference sequence). Trimming removed 2 bases from V and 4 bases from J; junction bases left unmatched: 8.

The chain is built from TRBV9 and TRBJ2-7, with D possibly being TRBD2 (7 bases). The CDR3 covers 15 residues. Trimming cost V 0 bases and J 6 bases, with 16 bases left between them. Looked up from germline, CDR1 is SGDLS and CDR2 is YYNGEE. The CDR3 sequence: CASSVGSTGGPEQYF. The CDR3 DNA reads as TGTGCCAGCAGCGTAGGGTCTACGGGGGGCCCCGAGCAGTACTTC.

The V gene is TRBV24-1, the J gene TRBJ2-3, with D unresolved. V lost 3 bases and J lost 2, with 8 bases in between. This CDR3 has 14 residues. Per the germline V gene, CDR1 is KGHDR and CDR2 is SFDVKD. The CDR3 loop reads CATSDGPTTDTQYF. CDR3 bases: TGTGCCACCAGTGATGGGCCGACCACAGATACGCAGTATTTT.

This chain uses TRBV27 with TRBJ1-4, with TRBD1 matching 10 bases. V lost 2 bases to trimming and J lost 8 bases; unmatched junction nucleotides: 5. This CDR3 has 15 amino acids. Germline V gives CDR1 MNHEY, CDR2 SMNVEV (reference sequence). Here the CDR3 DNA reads TGTGCCAGCAGTTTAGGACAGGGGGGGAACGAAAAACTGTTTTTT. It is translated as CASSLGQGGNEKLFF.

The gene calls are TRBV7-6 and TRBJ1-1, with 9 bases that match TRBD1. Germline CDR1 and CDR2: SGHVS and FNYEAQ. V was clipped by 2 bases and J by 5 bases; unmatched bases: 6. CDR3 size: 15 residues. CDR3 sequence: CASSLTGQGTTEAFF. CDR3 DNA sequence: TGTGCCAGCAGCTTAACGGGACAGGGAACGACTGAAGCTTTCTTT. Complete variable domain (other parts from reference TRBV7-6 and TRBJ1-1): GAGVSQSPRYKVTKRGQDVALRCDPISGHVSLYWYRQALGQGPEFLTYFNYEAQQDKSGLPNDRFSAERPEGSISTLTIQRTEQRDSAMYRCASSLTGQGTTEAFFGQGTRLTVV.

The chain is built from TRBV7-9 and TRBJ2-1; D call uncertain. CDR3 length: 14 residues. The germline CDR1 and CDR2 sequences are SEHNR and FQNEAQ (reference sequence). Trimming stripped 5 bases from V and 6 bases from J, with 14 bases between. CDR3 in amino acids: CASSQDFGANEQFF. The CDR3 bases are TGTGCCAGCAGCCAAGACTTCGGAGCCAATGAGCAGTTCTTC.

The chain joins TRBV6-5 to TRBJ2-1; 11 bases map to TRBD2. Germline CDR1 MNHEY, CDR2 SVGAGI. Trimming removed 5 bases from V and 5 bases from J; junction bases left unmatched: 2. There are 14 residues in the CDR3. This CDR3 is CASSLAGGHNEQFF. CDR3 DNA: TGTGCCAGCAGTCTAGCGGGGGGCCACAATGAGCAGTTCTTC.